This T cell receptor beta chain was captured by sequencing in a study of early T cells in non-severe SARS-CoV-2 infection. As for the study in general: RNA in bulk from unsorted whole blood was sequenced, and chains were unpaired. Study-wide results and caveats: Anti-spike CD8 responses were favored in VDJdb matching, and private and CD4 specificities were missed.

Attached unique molecular identifiers marked individual cDNA molecules. Via MiXCR, TCRdb re-called the 5' RACE reads, giving one row per CDR3 protein. The table lists 70,000 to 85,000 distinct CDR3 sequences, about an eighth of them singletons. The V gene's germline CDR1 is LGHNT and CDR2 FRNRAP. V lost 1 base, J lost 6 bases, and 16 bases lay in between. CDR3 length: 16 amino acids. To note about this clonotype: Its antigen is unknown.

Sequencing was done on a sample of whole blood. This rearrangement joins TRBV12-5 to TRBJ1-5; a possible D gene is TRBD1 (6 bases). The TCR was taken from an adult who was a healthcare worker with PCR-confirmed SARS-CoV-2 infection or an uninfected control (not recorded which). The CDR3 loop reads CASGLGQEMLVQPQHF. Written as DNA, the CDR3 is TGTGCTAGTGGTTTGGGACAGGAGATGTTAGTTCAGCCCCAGCATTTT.